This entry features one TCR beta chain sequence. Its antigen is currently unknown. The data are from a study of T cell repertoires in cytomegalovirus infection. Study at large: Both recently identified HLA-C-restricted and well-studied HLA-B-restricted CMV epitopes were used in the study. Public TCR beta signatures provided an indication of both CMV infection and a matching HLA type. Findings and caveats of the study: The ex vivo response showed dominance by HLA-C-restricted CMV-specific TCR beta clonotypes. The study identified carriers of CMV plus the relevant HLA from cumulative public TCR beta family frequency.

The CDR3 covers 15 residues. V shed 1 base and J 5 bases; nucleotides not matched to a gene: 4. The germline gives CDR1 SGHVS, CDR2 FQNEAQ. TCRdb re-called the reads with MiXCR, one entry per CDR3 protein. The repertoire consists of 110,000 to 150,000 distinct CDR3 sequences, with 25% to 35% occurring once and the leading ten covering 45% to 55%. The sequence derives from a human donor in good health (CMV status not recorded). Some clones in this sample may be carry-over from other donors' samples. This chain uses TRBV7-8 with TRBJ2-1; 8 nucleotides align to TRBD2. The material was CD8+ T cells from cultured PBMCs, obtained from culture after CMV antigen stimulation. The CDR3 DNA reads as TGTGCCAGCAGCTTAGTGGTAGCGGGGAACAATGAGCAGTTCTTC. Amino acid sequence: CASSLVVAGNNEQFF.